A single T cell receptor beta chain is shown here with its context. The antigen is undetermined. These data originate in a study of cytomegalovirus exposure and HLA in healthy donors. General study findings and limits: Earlier analysis looked at TCR beta V segments, and most were productive about 90% or about 30% of the time.

The PCR was carried out with 60 Vbeta primers and 13 Jbeta primers. Sequencing used immunoSEQ multiplex PCR; TCRdb keeps in-frame clones, though not all of them. This table holds about 120,000 clones, about 70% found once. This CDR3 region has 15 residues. Germline V gene lookup returns CDR1 MNHNS and CDR2 SASEGT. Trimming left V 0 bases short and J 8 bases short, with 16 bases between. The genes are TRBV6-1 and TRBJ1-2; no clear D. This receptor was obtained from a human donor in good health. Sequenced sample: PBMCs. DNA for the CDR3: TGTGCCAGCAGTGAAGCGCTTCTCTCGGTAATCGGCTACACCTTC. Protein: CASSEALLSVIGYTF.